This is a list of T cell receptor beta chains from one sample in a study of cytomegalovirus exposure and HLA in healthy donors. Repertoires were generated with immunoSEQ multiplex PCR, while TCRdb's copy carries only in-frame clones and drops some. The sample has about 100,000 clones, 74% seen once; the top ten hold roughly 2.6%. The sample consisted of PBMCs. Every receptor here comes from a man between 50 and 59 years old in good health and CMV-seropositive. CDR3s leave out the opening cysteine and the closing phenylalanine or tryptophan.

CDR3: ASRLDWSSGRGVREAQY; V: TRBV5-1; J: TRBJ2-5
CDR3: ASRLFQGVGNEKLF; V: TRBV5-6; J: TRBJ1-4
CDR3: ASSNGLNTEAF; V: TRBV7-2; J: TRBJ1-1
CDR3: ASSPGFETQY; V: TRBV2; J: TRBJ2-5
CDR3: ASSPPRRTGKLYEQY; V: TRBV27; J: TRBJ2-7
CDR3: ASSLMGRDYT; V: TRBV7-3; J: TRBJ1-2
CDR3: ASSWEGTDTQY; V: TRBV5-1; J: TRBJ2-3
CDR3: SASEGAGYT; V: TRBV20-1; J: TRBJ1-2
CDR3: ASSSTGANTEAF; V: TRBV28; J: TRBJ1-1
CDR3: ASSLWLAGTDTQY; V: TRBV7-8; J: TRBJ2-3
CDR3: ASRIQGVNTEAF; V: TRBV27; J: TRBJ1-1
CDR3: ASRTGGTDTQY; V: TRBV5-1; J: TRBJ2-3
CDR3: ASSSGPKSTDTQY; V: TRBV6-5; J: TRBJ2-3
CDR3: ASSLASGKNTGELF; V: TRBV18; J: TRBJ2-2
CDR3: ASSIYKNSNQPQH; V: TRBV2; J: TRBJ1-5
CDR3: ARVPSGTDKGLHGYT; V: TRBV19; J: TRBJ1-2
CDR3: ASSYSTSASYEQY; V: TRBV6-5; J: TRBJ2-7
CDR3: ASSEAGVIDTQY; V: TRBV25-1; J: TRBJ2-3
CDR3: ASSLGTGGTNEKLF; V: TRBV5-1; J: TRBJ1-4
CDR3: ASSLRQTGAGYEQY; V: TRBV6-5; J: NA
CDR3: ASSPRGSSYNSPLH; V: TRBV7-9; J: TRBJ1-6
CDR3: ASSPLRALSTDTQY; V: TRBV5-4; J: TRBJ2-3
CDR3: ASSLGQGSYNEQF; V: TRBV11-2; J: TRBJ2-1
CDR3: ASSTDMSNQPQH; V: TRBV19; J: TRBJ1-5
CDR3: ASSLDGGTYT; V: TRBV7-6; J: TRBJ1-2
CDR3: SGGRDRGIDGYT; V: TRBV29-1; J: TRBJ1-2